Sequencing of this T cell receptor beta chain was carried out in a study of long-term antiretroviral therapy in people with HIV. They ran version v3.0 of the immunoSEQ assay at survey level. TCRdb's table, derived via immunoSEQ multiplex PCR, lists solely in-frame clones and lacks some. The table has 15,000 to 20,000 clones, roughly 95% seen once. The clonotype originates from a young man with HIV. Sequenced here: unsorted PBMCs, sampled 10 to 12 years after starting antiretroviral therapy.

DNA for the CDR3: TGCAGCGGGGTGGTAGGGGATCGGACTGAAGCTTTCTTT. As protein: CSGVVGDRTEAFF. The chain couples TRBV29-1 to TRBJ1-1, with a tentative D call TRBD1 (5 bases). The V end was cut by 7 bases, the J end by 5 bases, with 17 bases between. Germline V gene sequence: CDR1 SQVTM, CDR2 ANQGSEA. This CDR3 is 13 amino acids long.